Here is one TCR beta chain with its context. The CDR3 goes on 3 residues after the read ends, and that part is filled in from the germline J gene. Produced via immunoSEQ multiplex PCR; TCRdb's table is partial and in-frame only. This sample contains tens of thousands of clones. This sample is drawn from a study of Tregs in tolerant kidney transplant recipients. This CDR3 is 13 amino acids long. Germline loops: CDR1 SGHTA, CDR2 FQGNSA. Losses at the gene ends were 11 bases for V and 0 bases for J; bases not matched to a gene: 7. The sequence was collected from a human donor who received a combined kidney and bone marrow transplant. This chain connects TRBV7-2 to TRBJ2-7; 7 nucleotides agree with TRBD2. The sample consisted of CD4+ T cells from blood, taken before the transplant. Partial CDR3 DNA: TGTGCCGGGGGGGGACCCTACTCCTACGAG. This sequence encodes CAGGGPYSYE. The full CDR3 is CAGGGPYSYEQYF. Based on the CDR3 plus reference TRBV7-2 and TRBJ2-7, the full variable domain is GAGVSQSPSNKVTEKGKDVELRCDPISGHTALYWYRQSLGQGLEFLIYFQGNSAPDKSGLPSDRFSAERTGGSVSTLTIQRTQQEDSAVYLCAGGGPYSYEQYFGPGTRLTVT.